This is a list of T cell receptor beta chains from one sample in a study of cytomegalovirus exposure and HLA in healthy donors. The data were produced by immunoSEQ multiplex PCR, yet TCRdb's version contains in-frame clones alone and is incomplete. The data hold about 160,000 clones, with about 82% observed a single time. The sequenced sample was PBMCs. Source of these receptors: a male donor in good health and CMV-seronegative. CDR3s include the opening cysteine and the closing phenylalanine or tryptophan. D genes are given only for firm matches. A clone size is listed for some rows: how often the clone was seen (once, few, many), or a class if it is expanded.

-	TRBV2	TRBD2	TRBJ2-1	TGTGCCAGCAGTGCAGGCGGGAGGGCGGATGAGCAGTTCTTC	CASSAGGRADEQFF
-	TRBV5-1	-	TRBJ2-2	TGCGCCAGCAGCTTGGCGCAGGGCACCTTGAACACCGGGGAGCTGTTTTTT	CASSLAQGTLNTGELFF
-	TRBV18	-	TRBJ1-1	TGTGCCAGCTCACCAGGGCTTAGTAACACTGAAGCTTTCTTT	CASSPGLSNTEAFF
-	TRBV10-1	TRBD2	TRBJ2-7	TGCGCCAGCAGGTATTCTAGCGGGTGCTCCTACGAGCAGTACTTC	CASRYSSGCSYEQYF
once	TRBV23-1	-	TRBJ1-2	TGCGCCAGCAGTCAATCCCCTGGGCACAGCCCGGACTATGGCTACACCTTC	CASSQSPGHSPDYGYTF
-	TRBV6-5	TRBD2	TRBJ2-3	TGTGCCAGCAGTTACGGCGGGAGTCTCACAGATACGCAGTATTTT	CASSYGGSLTDTQYF
-	TRBV5-4	TRBD1	TRBJ2-3	TGTGCCAGCAGCAGGACAGGGTACGCAGATACGCAGTATTTT	CASSRTGYADTQYF
-	TRBV12-5	TRBD1	TRBJ2-2	TGTGCTAGTGGATCCGGGACAGGGGCTACCGGGGAGCTGTTTTTT	CASGSGTGATGELFF
-	TRBV4-2	TRBD2	TRBJ2-1	TGTGCCAGCAGCCAAGACACTAGCGGGGTAGGCAATGAGCAGTTCTTC	CASSQDTSGVGNEQFF
-	TRBV4-2	TRBD2	TRBJ2-1	TGTGCCAGCAGCCAAGAAACAGCGGGGGCCTACAATGAGCAGTTCTTC	CASSQETAGAYNEQFF
-	TRBV7-9	-	TRBJ1-6	TGTTCCAGCAGCTTCCGGGACAATAATTCACCCCTCCACTTT	CSSSFRDNNSPLHF
-	TRBV19	TRBD2	TRBJ2-2	TGTGCCAGTAGTAATAGCGGGAGGAGGCCCGGGGAGCTGTTTTTT	CASSNSGRRPGELFF
-	TRBV4-1	TRBD1	TRBJ1-2	TGCGCCAGCAGCCAAGGTAGGGACAGAGGGAACTATGGCTACACCTTC	CASSQGRDRGNYGYTF